The 8 T cell receptor beta chains presented below share a single source sample, sequenced in a study of shared clonotypes between healthy human individuals. The table came from immunoSEQ multiplex PCR; TCRdb's copy has only in-frame clones and leaves some out. The sample has some 1 million clones, around 75% seen once. The specimen sequenced was memory CD4+ T cells sorted from blood. This sample's subset: CD45RA-negative fraction. The source is a man aged 18 to 35 in good health.

The chain employs TRBV6-5 and TRBJ1-1, with 7 bases identical to TRBD1. CDR3 length: 12 amino acids. Germline V gene sequence: CDR1 MNHEY, CDR2 SVGAGI. J was trimmed by 8 bases and V by 4 bases; bases with no gene match: 4. The CDR3 here is CASSLLTGEAFF. CDR3 DNA: TGTGCCAGCAGTTTACTGACAGGGGAAGCTTTCTTT.

This clone has just a few counts. The V and J genes are TRBV5-1 and TRBJ1-2; D perhaps matches TRBD1 (5 bases). Per the germline V gene, CDR1 is SGHRS and CDR2 is YFSETQ. V was clipped by 1 base and J by 6 bases, with 13 bases between them. The CDR3 spans 14 residues. This CDR3 is CASSLSTGENGYTF. The CDR3 region has the DNA TGCGCCAGCAGCTTGTCTACGGGGGAAAATGGCTACACCTTC.

This clone was seen more than once but under ten times. The rearrangement joins TRBV30 to TRBJ1-1, with D perhaps TRBD1 (6 bases). Germline V CDR1 and CDR2: GTSNPN, SVGIG (reference sequence). This CDR3 contains 12 residues. Trimming cost V 5 bases and J 4 bases, with 11 bases left between them. The CDR3 coding sequence is TGTGCCTGGTCCGGGGGCAGCACTGAAGCTTTCTTT. Translation gives CAWSGGSTEAFF.

CDR3: CASSPDRRSYEQYF. The DNA for the CDR3 is TGTGCCAGCAGCCCAGACAGGAGGAGCTACGAGCAGTACTTC. The chain carries TRBV5-6 and TRBJ2-7, with D possibly being TRBD1 (6 bases). The length of the CDR3 is 14 residues. Germline V gene data show CDR1 as SGHDT and CDR2 as YYEEEE. V lost 4 bases and J lost 3, with 14 bases in between.

The V gene is TRBV7-8, the J gene TRBJ2-5; a possible D gene is TRBD2 (6 bases). V lost 2 bases and J 1 base, leaving 17 bases between the germline ends. Germline-derived CDR1 and CDR2 are SGHVS and FQNEAQ. The CDR3 contains 17 residues. CDR3 amino acids: CASSLWFRDGSQETQYF. The CDR3 DNA reads as TGTGCCAGCAGCTTATGGTTTAGGGACGGGAGCCAAGAGACCCAGTACTTC.

The chain has TRBV18 and TRBJ2-7; D may correspond to TRBD1 or TRBD2 (5 bases each). V was shortened by 2 bases and J by 3 bases, with 20 bases between the two germline ends. Germline V gene sequence: CDR1 KGHSH, CDR2 LQKENI. CDR3 length: 17 amino acids. CDR3: CASSPTLLRGASYEQYF. The CDR3 DNA sequence: TGTGCCAGCTCACCAACCCTCCTCAGAGGGGCGAGCTACGAGCAGTACTTC.

This chain joins TRBV4-1 and TRBJ2-3; 14 bases match TRBD2. V trimming: 4 bases; J trimming: 7 bases; junction bases outside the gene matches: 10. This CDR3 has 17 amino acids. From germline, CDR1 is MGHRA and CDR2 YSYEKL. Here the CDR3 reads CASSLLHGLAGGNTQYF. CDR3 nucleotide sequence: TGCGCCAGCAGCCTACTACATGGACTAGCGGGAGGAAATACGCAGTATTTT.

In this sample, this clone turned up once. This specimen includes other DNA sequences encoding the same CDR3. The chain joins TRBV18 to TRBJ1-1, with D maybe TRBD1 (6 bases). Trimming pared 4 bases from V and 1 base from J, leaving 7 bases between. The CDR3 is 13 residues long. CDR1 and CDR2 (germline): KGHSH, LQKENI. CDR3 DNA sequence: TGTGCCAGCTCACGGACAGCGAACACTGAAGCTTTCTTT. Translated, it gives CASSRTANTEAFF. The full variable domain, its missing parts supplied by reference TRBV18 and TRBJ1-1, is NAGVMQNPRHLVRRRGQEARLRCSPMKGHSHVYWYRQLPEEGLKFMVYLQKENIIDESGMPKERFSAEFPKEGPSILRIQQVVRGDSAAYFCASSRTANTEAFFGQGTRLTVV.